The text below deals with one T cell receptor beta chain. The data stem from a study of blood T cell repertoires in COVID-19. Study details: Both acute and convalescent COVID-19 samples were obtained from the United States, Italy and Spain. Nucleic acid was either cDNA or gDNA, and it came from T cells, B-cell-depleted T cells, or PBMCs.

Under the authors' procedure: Nucleated cell counts were estimated from reference gene primer amplification. Some clones are missing from TCRdb's copy, which holds only in-frame ones; the method was immunoSEQ multiplex PCR. V, J and clone size derive from that table, while D and trimming were established from the DNA sequence. The sample holds about 90,000 clones, 70% to 90% seen once. The CDR3 has 13 residues. Germline lookup yields CDR1 SGHAT and CDR2 FQNNGV. With 1 base removed from V and 6 bases from J, the gap between germline ends came to 10 bases. The sequence was obtained from a woman between 65 and 79 years old with active or convalescent COVID-19. The J gene is TRBJ2-7, the V gene TRBV11-2; D call uncertain. The sequenced material came from peripheral blood. CDR3 DNA: TGTGCCAGCAGCTTAGCACCGGAGCGCGAGCAGTACTTC. Translated: CASSLAPEREQYF.